The 18 T cell receptor beta chains presented below share a single source sample, sequenced in a study of shared clonotypes between healthy human individuals. Libraries were prepared by immunoSEQ multiplex PCR; TCRdb keeps only in-frame clonotypes and omits some of them. Of 2,100,000 or so clones listed, around 95% were seen once; the top ten hold over 0.1%. The sequencing input was naive CD4+ T cells sorted from blood. The subset here: CD45RA+ positively selected. Receptor source: a man between 18 and 29 years old in good health.

The chain is built from TRBV28 and TRBJ1-2; D uncertain. CDR1 is MDHEN and CDR2 is SYDVKM in the germline V gene. V lost 5 bases, J lost 5 bases, and 18 bases lay in between. This CDR3 has 15 residues. The CDR3 spells CASSTSDTPVYGYTF. CDR3 sequence (DNA): TGTGCCAGCAGTACCTCCGACACGCCGGTGTATGGCTACACCTTC.

The chain recombines TRBV10-3 with TRBJ2-3; 13 positions match TRBD2. V shed 6 bases and J 5 bases; nucleotides not matched to a gene: 5. The CDR3 is 15 residues long. Germline V lookup: CDR1 ENHRY, CDR2 SYGVKD. As DNA, the CDR3 is TGTGCCATCAGACTAGCGGGAGGGCTCGGAGATACGCAGTATTTT. Translated, it gives CAIRLAGGLGDTQYF.

The chain uses TRBV5-1 and TRBJ1-1, with D perhaps matching TRBD1 (5 bases). This CDR3 is built from 14 residues. CDR1 and CDR2 (germline): SGHRS, YFSETQ. Trimming took off 7 bases at V and 3 bases at J, with 16 bases between the two ends. CDR3 in amino acids: CASRTQGMDTEAFF. The CDR3 DNA reads TGCGCCAGCCGCACCCAGGGCATGGACACTGAAGCTTTCTTT.

The rearrangement joins TRBV14 to TRBJ2-1; 8 bases agree with TRBD2. The CDR3 is 14 residues long. The trim removed 1 base at V and 4 bases at J, leaving 0 bases unmatched. Germline V gene data show CDR1 as SGHDN and CDR2 as FVKESK. The CDR3 nucleotides read TGTGCCAGCAGCCAAGCGGGAGGGTACAATGAGCAGTTCTTC. Translated, it gives CASSQAGGYNEQFF.

The rearrangement uses TRBV10-3 and TRBJ2-5, with D hard to call. Germline V lookup: CDR1 ENHRY, CDR2 SYGVKD. The CDR3 consists of 12 residues. V was shortened by 6 bases and J by 2 bases, with 7 bases between the two germline ends. CDR3 sequence reads: CAISRSQETQYF. The DNA for the CDR3 is TGTGCCATCAGCCGCTCGCAAGAGACCCAGTACTTC.

V is TRBV20-1 and J is TRBJ1-2; D not resolved. The CDR3 is 11 residues long. Trimming removed 5 bases from V and 3 bases from J, with 7 bases in between. Looked up from germline, CDR1 is DFQATT and CDR2 is SNEGSKA (reference sequence). CDR3 loop: CSAFQDYGYTF. CDR3 DNA sequence: TGCAGTGCTTTCCAGGACTATGGCTACACCTTC.

The V call is TRBV4-1, the J call TRBJ2-1, with D uncertain. Trimming pared 6 bases from V and 0 bases from J, leaving 9 bases between. Germline V lookup: CDR1 MGHRA, CDR2 YSYEKL. The CDR3 length is 14 residues. The DNA of the CDR3 is TGCGCCAGCAGACCCCAGGTCTCCTACAATGAGCAGTTCTTC. The encoded protein is CASRPQVSYNEQFF.

This chain joins TRBV28 and TRBJ1-6; D gene uncertain. With 6 bases removed from V and 10 bases from J, the gap between germline ends came to 13 bases. Germline CDR1 and CDR2: MDHEN and SYDVKM. The CDR3 length is 13 residues. CDR3 coding DNA: TGTGCCAGCAGCCCCAGGAAGGGCTCACCCCTCCACTTT. This encodes CASSPRKGSPLHF.

This rearrangement joins TRBV7-9 to TRBJ2-5; 7 positions agree with TRBD1. J lost 5 bases, V lost 5 bases, and 14 bases had no gene match. Looked up from germline, CDR1 is SEHNR and CDR2 is FQNEAQ (reference sequence). This CDR3 has 16 residues. The CDR3 protein is CASSPQGLLQGETQYF. CDR3 sequence (DNA): TGTGCCAGCAGCCCACAGGGGCTCCTTCAAGGGGAGACCCAGTACTTC.

The chain links TRBV7-9 to TRBJ2-2, with D perhaps matching TRBD1 (5 bases). The V gene lost 0 bases and the J gene lost 6 bases, with 8 bases spanning the gap. The CDR3 loop spans 14 amino acids. Germline V gives CDR1 SEHNR, CDR2 FQNEAQ (reference sequence). CDR3 bases: TGTGCCAGCAGCTTAGCGCAAGGGGCCGGGGAGCTGTTTTTT. Amino acids: CASSLAQGAGELFF. Full variable domain (outside the CDR3, taken from reference TRBV7-9 and TRBJ2-2): DTGVSQNPRHKITKRGQNVTFRCDPISEHNRLYWYRQTLGQGPEFLTYFQNEAQLEKSRLLSDRFSAERPKGSFSTLEIQRTEQGDSAMYLCASSLAQGAGELFFGEGSRLTVL.

This chain joins TRBV5-4 and TRBJ2-7, with D perhaps matching TRBD1 (6 bases). Trimming removed 2 bases from V and 7 bases from J, with 13 bases in between. Germline lookup yields CDR1 SGHNT and CDR2 YYREEE (reference sequence). The CDR3 contains 13 residues. DNA for the CDR3: TGTGCCAGCAGCTTCACAGGGTGGGGGGAGCAGTACTTC. Translation: CASSFTGWGEQYF.

The V gene is TRBV18, the J gene TRBJ2-5; unclear D gene. The V and J ends lost 6 bases and 2 bases respectively, with 10 bases between them. Germline V gene lookup returns CDR1 KGHSH and CDR2 LQKENI. This CDR3 is 13 amino acids long. The DNA for the CDR3 is TGTGCCAGCTCGCAGGACCAGCAAGAGACCCAGTACTTC. The encoded protein is CASSQDQQETQYF.

This clone appeared a single time. This chain joins TRBV7-2 and TRBJ1-2; unclear D gene. This CDR3 has 16 residues. V lost 4 bases and J 1 base, leaving 16 bases between the germline ends. Germline CDR1 SGHTA, CDR2 FQGNSA. In DNA, the CDR3 is TGTGCCAGCAGCTCATTGGGGAGAACCTTTAACTATGGCTACACCTTC. Residues: CASSSLGRTFNYGYTF.

This chain uses TRBV5-1 with TRBJ2-3; TRBD2 is a possible D gene (6 bases). Trimming stripped 1 base from V and 2 bases from J, with 20 bases between. Germline CDR1 and CDR2: SGHRS and YFSETQ. CDR3 length: 18 residues. The CDR3 nucleotides read TGCGCCAGCAGCTTGTGGGGGGAAGGCACGAGGGACACAGATACGCAGTATTTT. This encodes CASSLWGEGTRDTDTQYF.

On this clone itself: The same CDR3 can be traced to other DNA sequences in this sample. The J gene is TRBJ2-7, the V gene TRBV2; D is perhaps TRBD1 (6 bases). V lost 2 bases and J lost 3, with 8 bases in between. The CDR3 runs 13 residues. CDR1 is SNHLY, CDR2 FYNNEI, per germline. This CDR3 reads CASSEPQGYEQYF. The CDR3 coding sequence is TGTGCCAGCAGTGAACCACAGGGCTACGAGCAGTACTTC.

Comments on this clone: A read error may produce the germline difference seen at one junction end. The rearrangement joins TRBV15 to TRBJ2-7, with D possibly being TRBD2 (5 bases). CDR3 size: 15 residues. Germline values: CDR1 LNHNV, CDR2 YYDKDF (reference sequence). CDR3 bases: TGTGCCACCAGCAGAGATCGAAGCGGTAGGCGCGAGCAGCACTTC. Its protein is CATSRDRSGRREQHF. Based on the CDR3 plus reference TRBV15 and TRBJ2-7, the full variable domain is DAMVIQNPRYQVTQFGKPVTLSCSQTLNHNVMYWYQQKSSQAPKLLFHYYDKDFNNEADTPDNFQSRRPNTSFCFLDIRSPGLGDTAMYLCATSRDRSGRREQHFGPGTRLTVT.

The chain is built from TRBV19 and TRBJ1-6; D possibly corresponds to TRBD1 (6 bases). Germline CDR1 LNHDA, CDR2 SQIVND (reference sequence). The CDR3 is 16 amino acids. V was pared by 3 bases and J by 8 bases, with 17 bases between. In DNA, the CDR3 is TGTGCCAGTAGTATCCCCGGGCAGGGGCGAGATTCACCCCTCCACTTT. Translating it yields CASSIPGQGRDSPLHF.

This sequence joins TRBV19 and TRBJ1-3; TRBD1 is a possible D gene (5 bases). The CDR3 spans 13 residues. The V and J ends lost 3 bases and 3 bases respectively, with 6 bases between them. In germline, CDR1 is LNHDA, CDR2 SQIVND (reference sequence). The CDR3 DNA sequence: TGTGCCAGTAGTATGACAGATGGAAACACCATATATTTT. Protein: CASSMTDGNTIYF.